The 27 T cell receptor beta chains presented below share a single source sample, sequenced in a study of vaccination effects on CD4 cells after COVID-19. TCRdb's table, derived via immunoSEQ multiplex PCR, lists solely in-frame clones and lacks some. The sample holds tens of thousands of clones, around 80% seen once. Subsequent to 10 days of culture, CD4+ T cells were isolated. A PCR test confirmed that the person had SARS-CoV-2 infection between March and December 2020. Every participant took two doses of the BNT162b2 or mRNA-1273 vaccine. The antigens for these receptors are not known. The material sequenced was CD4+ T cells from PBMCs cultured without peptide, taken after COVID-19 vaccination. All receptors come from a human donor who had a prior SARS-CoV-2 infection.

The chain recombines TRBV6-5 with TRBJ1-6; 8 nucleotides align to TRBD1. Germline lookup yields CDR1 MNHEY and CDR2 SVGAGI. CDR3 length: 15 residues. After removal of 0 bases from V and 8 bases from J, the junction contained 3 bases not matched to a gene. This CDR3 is CASSYSQGAYSPLHF. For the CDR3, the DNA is TGTGCCAGCAGTTACTCTCAGGGGGCTTATTCACCCCTCCACTTT.

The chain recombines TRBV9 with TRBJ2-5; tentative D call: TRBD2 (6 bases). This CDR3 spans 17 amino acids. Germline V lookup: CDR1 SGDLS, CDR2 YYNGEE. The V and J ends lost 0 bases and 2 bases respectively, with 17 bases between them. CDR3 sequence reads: CASSVAPDLRDQETQYF. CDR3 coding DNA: TGTGCCAGCAGCGTAGCCCCAGACTTGCGGGATCAAGAGACCCAGTACTTC. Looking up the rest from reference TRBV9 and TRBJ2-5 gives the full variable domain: DSGVTQTPKHLITATGQRVTLRCSPRSGDLSVYWYQQSLDQGLQFLIQYYNGEERAKGNILERFSAQQFPDLHSELNLSSLELGDSALYFCASSVAPDLRDQETQYFGPGTRLLVL.

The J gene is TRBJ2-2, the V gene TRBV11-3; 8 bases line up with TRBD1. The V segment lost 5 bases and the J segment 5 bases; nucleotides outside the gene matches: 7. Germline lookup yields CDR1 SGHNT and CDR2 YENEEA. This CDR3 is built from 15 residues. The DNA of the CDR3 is TGTGCCAGCAGCCCACGACAGGGGTGGACCGGGGAGCTGTTTTTT. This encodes CASSPRQGWTGELFF.

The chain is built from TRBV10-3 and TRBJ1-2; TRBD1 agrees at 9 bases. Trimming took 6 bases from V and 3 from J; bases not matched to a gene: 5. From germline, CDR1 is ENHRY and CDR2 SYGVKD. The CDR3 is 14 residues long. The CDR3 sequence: CAIRGTGNDYGYTF. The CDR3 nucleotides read TGTGCCATCAGGGGGACAGGGAACGACTATGGCTACACCTTC.

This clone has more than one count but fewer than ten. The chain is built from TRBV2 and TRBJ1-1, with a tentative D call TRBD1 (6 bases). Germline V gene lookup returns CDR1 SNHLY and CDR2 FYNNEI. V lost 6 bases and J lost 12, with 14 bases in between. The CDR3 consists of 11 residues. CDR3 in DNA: TGTGCCAGCAGCGTACAGGGCGTAACTTTCTTT. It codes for CASSVQGVTFF.

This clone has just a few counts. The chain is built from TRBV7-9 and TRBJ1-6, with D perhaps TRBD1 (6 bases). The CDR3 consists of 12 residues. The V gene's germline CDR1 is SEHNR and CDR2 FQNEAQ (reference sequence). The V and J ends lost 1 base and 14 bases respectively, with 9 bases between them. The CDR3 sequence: CASSLDDRSLHF. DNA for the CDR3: TGTGCCAGCAGCTTAGATGACAGGTCCCTCCACTTT.

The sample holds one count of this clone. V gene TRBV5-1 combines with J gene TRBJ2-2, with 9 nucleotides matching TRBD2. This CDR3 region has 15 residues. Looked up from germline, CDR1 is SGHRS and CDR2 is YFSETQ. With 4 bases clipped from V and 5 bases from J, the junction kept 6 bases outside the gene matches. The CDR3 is CASSTNSGGTGELFF. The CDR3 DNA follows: TGCGCCAGCAGCACCAATAGCGGGGGTACCGGGGAGCTGTTTTTT.

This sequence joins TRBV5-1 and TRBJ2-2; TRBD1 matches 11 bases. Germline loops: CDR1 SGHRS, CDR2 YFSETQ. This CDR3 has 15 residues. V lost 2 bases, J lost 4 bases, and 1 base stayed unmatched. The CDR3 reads CASSLGQGATGELFF. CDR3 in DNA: TGCGCCAGCAGCTTAGGACAGGGGGCCACCGGGGAGCTGTTTTTT.

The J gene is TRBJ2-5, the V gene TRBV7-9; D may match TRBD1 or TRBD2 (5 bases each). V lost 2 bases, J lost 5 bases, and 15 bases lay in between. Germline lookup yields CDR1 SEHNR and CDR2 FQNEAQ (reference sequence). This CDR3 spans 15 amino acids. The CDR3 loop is CASSLLGTVGETQYF. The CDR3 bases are TGTGCCAGCAGCTTATTAGGGACGGTCGGGGAGACCCAGTACTTC.

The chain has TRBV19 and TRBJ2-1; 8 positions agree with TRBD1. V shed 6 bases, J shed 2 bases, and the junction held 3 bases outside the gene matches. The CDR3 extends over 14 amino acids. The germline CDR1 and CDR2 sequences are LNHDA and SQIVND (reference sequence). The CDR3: CASSHRGTYNEQFF. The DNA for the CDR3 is TGTGCCAGTAGCCACAGGGGGACCTACAATGAGCAGTTCTTC. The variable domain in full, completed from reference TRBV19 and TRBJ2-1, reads DGGITQSPKYLFRKEGQNVTLSCEQNLNHDAMYWYRQDPGQGLRLIYYSQIVNDFQKGDIAEGYSVSREKKESFPLTVTSAQKNPTAFYLCASSHRGTYNEQFFGPGTRLTVL.

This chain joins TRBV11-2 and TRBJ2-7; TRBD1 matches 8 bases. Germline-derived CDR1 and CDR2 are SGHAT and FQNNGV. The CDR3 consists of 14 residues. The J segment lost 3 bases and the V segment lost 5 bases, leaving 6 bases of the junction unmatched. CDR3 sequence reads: CASSPQGAIYEQYF. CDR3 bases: TGTGCCAGCAGCCCCCAGGGGGCCATCTACGAGCAGTACTTC.

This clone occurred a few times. CDR3 in DNA: TGTGCCAGCAGCCAAGATCAACGTGGCTACACCTTC. It yields the protein CASSQDQRGYTF. The chain combines TRBV3-1 (or the pseudogene TRBV3-2) with TRBJ1-2; D not resolved. Germline CDR1 LGHDT, CDR2 YNNKEL (reference sequence). This CDR3 is 12 amino acids long. Trimming cost V 0 bases and J 7 bases, with 6 bases left between them.

The DNA of the CDR3 is TGTGCCAGCAGCTTTTGGCTTGCCAAAAACATTCAGTACTTC. Translating it yields CASSFWLAKNIQYF. V is TRBV5-8 and J is TRBJ2-4, with D hard to call. The CDR3 totals 14 residues. Between the trimmed V and J ends, which lost 2 bases and 1 base, there was a span of 7 bases. Germline V lookup: CDR1 SGHTS, CDR2 YDEGEE.

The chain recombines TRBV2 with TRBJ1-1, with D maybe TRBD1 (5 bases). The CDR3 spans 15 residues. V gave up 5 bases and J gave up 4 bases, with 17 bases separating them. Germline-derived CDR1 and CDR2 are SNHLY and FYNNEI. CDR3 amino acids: CASSLQAVLGTEAFF. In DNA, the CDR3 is TGTGCCAGCAGTCTACAGGCCGTCCTAGGCACTGAAGCTTTCTTT.

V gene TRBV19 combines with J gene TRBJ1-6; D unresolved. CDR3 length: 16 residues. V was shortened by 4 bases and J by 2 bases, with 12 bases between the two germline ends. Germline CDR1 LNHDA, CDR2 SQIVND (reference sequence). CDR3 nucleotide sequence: TGTGCCAGTAGTACCTCGGACGGAACCTATAATTCACCCCTCCACTTT. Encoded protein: CASSTSDGTYNSPLHF.

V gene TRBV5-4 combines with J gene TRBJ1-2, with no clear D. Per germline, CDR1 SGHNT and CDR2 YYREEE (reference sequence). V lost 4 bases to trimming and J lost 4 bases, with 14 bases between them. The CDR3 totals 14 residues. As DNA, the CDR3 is TGTGCCAGCAGCCTGGCCGGAGCCTTCTATGGCTACACCTTC. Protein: CASSLAGAFYGYTF.

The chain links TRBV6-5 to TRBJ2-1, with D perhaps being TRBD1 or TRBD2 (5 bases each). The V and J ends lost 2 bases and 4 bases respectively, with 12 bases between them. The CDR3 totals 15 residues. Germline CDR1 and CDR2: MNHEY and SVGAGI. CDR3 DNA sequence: TGTGCCAGCAGTTACGGTGGGACCAATTACAATGAGCAGTTCTTC. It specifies CASSYGGTNYNEQFF.

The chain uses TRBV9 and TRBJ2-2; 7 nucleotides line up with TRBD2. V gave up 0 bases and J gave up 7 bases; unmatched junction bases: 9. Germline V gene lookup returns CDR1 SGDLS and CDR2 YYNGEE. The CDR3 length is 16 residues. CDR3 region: CASSVESGRMGGELFF. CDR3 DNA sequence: TGTGCCAGCAGCGTAGAGTCCGGGAGGATGGGCGGGGAGCTGTTTTTT.

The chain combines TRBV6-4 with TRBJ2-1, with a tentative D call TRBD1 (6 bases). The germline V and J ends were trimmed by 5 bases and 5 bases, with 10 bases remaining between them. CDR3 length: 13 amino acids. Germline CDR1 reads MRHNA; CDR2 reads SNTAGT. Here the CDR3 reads CASSTHRDNEQFF. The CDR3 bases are TGTGCCAGCAGTACCCACAGGGACAATGAGCAGTTCTTC.

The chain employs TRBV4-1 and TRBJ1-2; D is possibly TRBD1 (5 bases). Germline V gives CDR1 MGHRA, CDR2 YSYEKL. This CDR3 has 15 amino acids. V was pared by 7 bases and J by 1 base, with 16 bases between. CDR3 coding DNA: TGCGCCAGCAAGGCAGGGTTTGTGAGTAACTATGGCTACACCTTC. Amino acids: CASKAGFVSNYGYTF.

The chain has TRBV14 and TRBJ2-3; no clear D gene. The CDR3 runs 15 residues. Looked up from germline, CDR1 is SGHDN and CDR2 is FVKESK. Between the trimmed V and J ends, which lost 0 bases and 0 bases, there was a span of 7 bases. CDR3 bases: TGTGCCAGCAGCCAAGATTTTCCTAGCACAGATACGCAGTATTTT. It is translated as CASSQDFPSTDTQYF.

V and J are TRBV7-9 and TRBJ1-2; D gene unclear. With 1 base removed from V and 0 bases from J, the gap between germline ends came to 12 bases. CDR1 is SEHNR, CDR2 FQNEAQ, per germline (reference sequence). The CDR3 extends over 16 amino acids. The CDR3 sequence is CASSLGATFTNYGYTF. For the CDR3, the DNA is TGTGCCAGCAGCTTAGGGGCAACTTTTACTAACTATGGCTACACCTTC.

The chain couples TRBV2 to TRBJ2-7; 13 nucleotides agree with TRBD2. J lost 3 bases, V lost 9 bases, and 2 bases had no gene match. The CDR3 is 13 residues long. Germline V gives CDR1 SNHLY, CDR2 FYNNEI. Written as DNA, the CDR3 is TGTGCCAGTGGGACTAGCGGGAACTACGAGCAGTACTTC. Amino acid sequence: CASGTSGNYEQYF.

Written as DNA, the CDR3 is TGTGCCAGCAGCTTAGGGCCAGCTGGGGTCTCAACGCAGTTCTTC. This translates into CASSLGPAGVSTQFF. The chain carries TRBV7-6 and TRBJ2-1; no reliable D call. Germline CDR1 is SGHVS and CDR2 is FNYEAQ. CDR3 length: 15 amino acids. V was clipped by 1 base and J by 12 bases, with 19 bases between them.

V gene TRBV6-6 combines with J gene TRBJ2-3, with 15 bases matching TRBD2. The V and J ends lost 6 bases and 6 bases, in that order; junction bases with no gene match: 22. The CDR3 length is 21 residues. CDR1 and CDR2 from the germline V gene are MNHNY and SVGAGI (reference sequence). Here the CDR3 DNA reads TGTGCCAGCAGCCTGCAACCTCCGGGACTAGCGGGAGGAGCTGCCCCGGATACGCAGTATTTT. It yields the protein CASSLQPPGLAGGAAPDTQYF.

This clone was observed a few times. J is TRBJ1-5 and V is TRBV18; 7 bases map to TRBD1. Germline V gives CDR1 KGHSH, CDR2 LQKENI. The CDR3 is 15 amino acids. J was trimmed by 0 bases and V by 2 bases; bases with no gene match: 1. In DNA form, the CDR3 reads TGTGCCAGCTCACCAACAGGGGATAGCAATCAGCCCCAGCATTTT. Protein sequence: CASSPTGDSNQPQHF.

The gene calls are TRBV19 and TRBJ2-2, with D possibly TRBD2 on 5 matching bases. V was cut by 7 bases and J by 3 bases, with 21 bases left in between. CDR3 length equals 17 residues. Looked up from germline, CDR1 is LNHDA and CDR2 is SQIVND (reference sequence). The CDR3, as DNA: TGTGCCAGTATTTTTTCGGGTAGGGCACTAGACACCGGGGAGCTGTTTTTT. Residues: CASIFSGRALDTGELFF.